The 11 T cell receptor beta chains presented below share a single source sample, sequenced in a study of shared clonotypes between healthy human individuals. TCRdb's copy holds only in-frame clones and misses some; the assay was immunoSEQ multiplex PCR. The data show hundreds of thousands of clones, with approximately 95% seen just once and approximately 0.11% held by the top ten. The naive CD8 subset, CD45RO-negative cells positively selected for CCR7, excluded terminally differentiated effector memory CD45RA+ cells. The material sequenced was naive CD8+ T cells sorted from blood. These receptor sequences come from a woman under 40 in good health.

The gene calls are TRBV30 and TRBJ2-7, with 9 bases matching TRBD2. Per germline, CDR1 GTSNPN and CDR2 SVGIG (reference sequence). Germline trimming cut 3 bases from V and 1 base from J; bases unmatched to any gene: 10. The CDR3 is made up of 16 amino acids. This chain's CDR3 is CAWSPLRLAGSYEQYF. CDR3 nucleotides: TGTGCCTGGAGCCCCCTCAGGCTAGCGGGGTCCTACGAGCAGTACTTC.

The CDR3 DNA reads as TGTGCCAGCAGCCTTTCTGGACAGGGAAACAATGAGCAGTTCTTC. It codes for CASSLSGQGNNEQFF. This chain connects TRBV11-2 to TRBJ2-1, with 8 nucleotides matching TRBD1. The CDR3 has 15 amino acids. J gave up 5 bases and V 5 bases, and 8 bases lay outside the gene matches. Germline CDR1 reads SGHAT; CDR2 reads FQNNGV.

Here the CDR3 reads CASSGGQGSLYEQYF. CDR3 nucleotides: TGCGCCAGCAGCGGGGGACAGGGTTCCCTCTACGAGCAGTACTTC. The rearrangement links TRBV5-1 to TRBJ2-7; 9 bases align to TRBD1. Germline CDR1 reads SGHRS; CDR2 reads YFSETQ. The junction had 8 bases not matched to a gene; V was cut back by 4 bases and J by 3 bases. CDR3 size: 15 residues.

This chain connects TRBV9 to TRBJ2-3; 14 bases are a match to TRBD2. This CDR3 region has 17 residues. The V segment lost 5 bases and the J segment 8 bases; nucleotides outside the gene matches: 13. Per the germline V gene, CDR1 is SGDLS and CDR2 is YYNGEE. The CDR3 bases are TGTGCCAGCAGTGATAGACCGGGACTAGCGGGAGTGGGTACGCAGTATTTT. Amino acid sequence: CASSDRPGLAGVGTQYF.

This clone is a singleton in its sample. The CDR3 bases are TGTGCCAGCAGTTTATCCCCAGCGCACTCCTACGAGCAGTACTTC. It yields the protein CASSLSPAHSYEQYF. J is TRBJ2-7 and V is TRBV27; D is unresolved. The V and J ends lost 0 bases and 0 bases respectively, with 9 bases between them. This CDR3 region has 15 residues. From germline, CDR1 is MNHEY and CDR2 SMNVEV (reference sequence).

This chain joins TRBV7-9 and TRBJ2-3; D not resolved. Germline loops: CDR1 SEHNR, CDR2 FQNEAQ (reference sequence). V lost 1 base and J 6 bases, leaving 8 bases between the germline ends. The CDR3 contains 13 residues. CDR3: CASSLGPMDTQYF. CDR3 nucleotide sequence: TGTGCCAGCAGCTTAGGGCCAATGGATACGCAGTATTTT.

The J gene is TRBJ2-2, the V gene TRBV15; TRBD2 matches 11 bases. The V gene end was trimmed by 5 bases and the J gene end by 5 bases; junction bases not matched to a gene: 16. The CDR3 is 19 amino acids. The germline V gene encodes CDR1 LNHNV and CDR2 YYDKDF (reference sequence). CDR3 sequence: CATSGSWGLAEGGTGELFF. In nucleotides, the CDR3 is TGTGCCACCAGCGGATCATGGGGACTAGCGGAAGGGGGGACCGGGGAGCTGTTTTTT.

The count of this clone is one. The genes are TRBV28 and TRBJ1-3; D is uncertain. Germline lookup yields CDR1 MDHEN and CDR2 SYDVKM. Trimming cost V 6 bases and J 1 base, with 10 bases left between them. The CDR3 consists of 14 residues. The CDR3 protein is CASRRRGSGNTIYF. As DNA, the CDR3 is TGTGCCAGCAGGAGGAGAGGGTCTGGAAACACCATATATTTT.

This sequence joins TRBV14 and TRBJ2-5, with 8 positions matching TRBD1. The germline CDR1 and CDR2 sequences are SGHDN and FVKESK. Losses at the gene ends were 1 base for V and 5 bases for J; bases not matched to a gene: 6. The CDR3 has 15 residues. The CDR3 nucleotides are TGTGCCAGCAGCCAAGTCGGCAGGGGGCTGGAGACCCAGTACTTC. Its protein is CASSQVGRGLETQYF.

This sequence joins TRBV19 and TRBJ2-7, with TRBD2 matching over 10 bases. The CDR3 consists of 15 residues. Germline V gives CDR1 LNHDA, CDR2 SQIVND (reference sequence). V gave up 3 bases and J gave up 3 bases; unmatched junction bases: 5. The CDR3 nucleotides read TGTGCCAGTAGTATCTTAGCGGGAGGAGTCTACGAGCAGTACTTC. This encodes CASSILAGGVYEQYF.

This chain connects TRBV13 to TRBJ2-7; D might be TRBD2 (5 bases). This CDR3 has 13 residues. Deletions cut 2 bases from V and 1 base from J, with 6 bases between. Germline values: CDR1 PRHDT, CDR2 FYEKMQ (reference sequence). CDR3 in amino acids: CASSLPGSYEQYF. The CDR3 nucleotides read TGTGCCAGCAGCTTACCGGGATCCTACGAGCAGTACTTC. Full variable domain (missing parts from reference TRBV13 and TRBJ2-7): AAGVIQSPRHLIKEKRETATLKCYPIPRHDTVYWYQQGPGQDPQFLISFYEKMQSDKGSIPDRFSAQQFSDYHSELNMSSLELGDSALYFCASSLPGSYEQYFGPGTRLTVT.